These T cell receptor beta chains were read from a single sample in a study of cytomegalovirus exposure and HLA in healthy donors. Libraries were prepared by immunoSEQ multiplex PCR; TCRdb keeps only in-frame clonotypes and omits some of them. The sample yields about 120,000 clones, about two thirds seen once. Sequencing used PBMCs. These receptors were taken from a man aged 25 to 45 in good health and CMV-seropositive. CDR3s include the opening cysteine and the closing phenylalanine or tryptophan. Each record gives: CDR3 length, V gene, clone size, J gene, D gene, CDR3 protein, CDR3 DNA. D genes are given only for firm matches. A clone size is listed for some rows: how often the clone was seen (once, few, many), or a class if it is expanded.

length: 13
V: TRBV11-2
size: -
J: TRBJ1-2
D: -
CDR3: CASSLSSVYGYTF
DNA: TGTGCCAGCAGCTTATCTTCCGTTTATGGCTACACCTTC

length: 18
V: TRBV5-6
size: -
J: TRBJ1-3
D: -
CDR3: CASRHGTPGPREGNTIYF
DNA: TGTGCCAGCAGACACGGGACACCCGGTCCGCGGGAGGGAAACACCATATATTTT

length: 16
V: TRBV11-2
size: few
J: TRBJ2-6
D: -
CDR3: CASSSYRDPGANVLTF
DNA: TGTGCCAGCAGCTCATACAGGGACCCTGGGGCCAACGTCCTGACTTTC

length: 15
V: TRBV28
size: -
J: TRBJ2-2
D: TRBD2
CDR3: CASSSGLAGAGELFF
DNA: TGTGCCAGCAGTTCCGGACTAGCGGGAGCCGGGGAGCTGTTTTTT

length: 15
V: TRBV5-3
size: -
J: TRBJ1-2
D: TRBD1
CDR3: CARSRLDRGSYGYTF
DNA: TGTGCCAGAAGCCGTCTTGACAGGGGGAGCTATGGCTACACCTTC

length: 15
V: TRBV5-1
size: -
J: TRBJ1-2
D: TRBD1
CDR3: CASSLRTGGGYGYTF
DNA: TGCGCCAGCAGCCTAAGGACAGGGGGCGGCTATGGCTACACCTTC

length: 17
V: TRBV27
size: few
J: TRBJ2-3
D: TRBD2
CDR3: CASSLNRLAGGRDTQYF
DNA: TGTGCCAGCAGTTTAAATAGACTAGCGGGAGGGCGGGATACGCAGTATTTT

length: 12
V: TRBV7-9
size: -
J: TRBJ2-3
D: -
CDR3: CASSGRLVAQYF
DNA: TGTGCCAGCAGCGGTAGACTAGTCGCGCAGTATTTT

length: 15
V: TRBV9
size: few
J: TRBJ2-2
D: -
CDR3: CASSVAQVNTGELFF
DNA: TGTGCCAGCAGCGTAGCACAGGTTAACACCGGGGAGCTGTTTTTT

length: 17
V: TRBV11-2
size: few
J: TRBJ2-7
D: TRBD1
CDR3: CASSPLRRDRGGYEQYF
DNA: TGTGCCAGCAGCCCCCTCCGGCGGGACAGGGGCGGATACGAGCAGTACTTC

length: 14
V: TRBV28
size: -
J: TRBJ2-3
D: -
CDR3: CASSFPGVTDTQYF
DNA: TGTGCCAGCAGTTTCCCAGGGGTCACAGATACGCAGTATTTT

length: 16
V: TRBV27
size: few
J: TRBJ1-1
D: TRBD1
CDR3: CASSPGTDPVGTEAFF
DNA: TGTGCCAGCAGTCCCGGGACAGACCCGGTGGGCACTGAAGCTTTCTTT

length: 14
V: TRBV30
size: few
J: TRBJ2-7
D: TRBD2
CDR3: CAWRLAGGRVEQYF
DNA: TGTGCCTGGAGGCTAGCGGGGGGGCGGGTCGAGCAGTACTTC

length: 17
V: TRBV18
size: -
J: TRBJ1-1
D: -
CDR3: CASSVQGTYGGNTEAFF
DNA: TGTGCCAGCTCAGTACAGGGTACGTACGGAGGGAACACTGAAGCTTTCTTT